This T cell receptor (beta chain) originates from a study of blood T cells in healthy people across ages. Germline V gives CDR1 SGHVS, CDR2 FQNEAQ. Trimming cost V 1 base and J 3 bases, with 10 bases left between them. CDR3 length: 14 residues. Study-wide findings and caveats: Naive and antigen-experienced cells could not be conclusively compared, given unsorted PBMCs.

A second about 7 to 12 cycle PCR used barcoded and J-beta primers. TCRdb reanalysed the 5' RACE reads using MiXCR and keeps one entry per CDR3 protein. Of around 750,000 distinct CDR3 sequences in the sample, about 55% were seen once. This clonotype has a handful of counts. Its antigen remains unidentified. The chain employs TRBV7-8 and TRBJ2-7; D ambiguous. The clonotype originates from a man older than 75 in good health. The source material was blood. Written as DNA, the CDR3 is TGTGCCAGCAGCTTAGTGGGTAGCTTCTACGAGCAGTACTTC. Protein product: CASSLVGSFYEQYF. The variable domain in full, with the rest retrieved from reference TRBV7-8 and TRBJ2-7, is GAGVSQSPRYKVAKRGQDVALRCDPISGHVSLFWYQQALGQGPEFLTYFQNEAQLDKSGLPSDRFFAERPEGSVSTLKIQRTQQEDSAVYLCASSLVGSFYEQYFGPGTRLTVT.